This T cell receptor (beta chain) was found in a study of cytomegalovirus exposure and HLA in healthy donors. General study findings and limits: As was reported, the classifier diagnosed cytomegalovirus status with high specificity and sensitivity. Listed as cytomegalovirus-associated were 150 or so TCR beta chains. Among TCR sequences, most were rare, though some public TCRs appeared in many donors. First-cohort TCR clusters were later found to tend to co-occur in the approximately 120 validation repertoires.

The CDR3 is made up of 18 amino acids. The germline gives CDR1 SGHVS, CDR2 FQNEAQ. V lost 4 bases, J lost 6 bases, and 17 bases stayed unmatched. With respect to this clone: Its target is unknown.

Only in-frame clones appear in the TCRdb table, and some are missing; sequencing was by immunoSEQ multiplex PCR. There are 150,000 to 200,000 clones in the sample; 70% to 90% occur only once, and under 2.5% lies in the top ten. The chain employs TRBV7-8 and TRBJ2-1, with 8 bases lining up with TRBD2. Material for sequencing was PBMCs. The source of this sequence is a man younger than 45 in good health and CMV-seropositive. The CDR3 here is CASSSMQGAGALRNEQFF. The CDR3 DNA is TGTGCCAGCAGCTCGATGCAGGGAGCGGGGGCCCTGCGCAATGAGCAGTTCTTC.